This T cell receptor (beta chain) originates from a study of blood T cell repertoires in COVID-19. Study overall: Some COVID-19 samples were acute and others convalescent; all came from the United States, Italy and Spain. PBMCs, B-cell-depleted T cells, or T cells provided the cDNA or gDNA that made up the material.

Original data processing: Estimation of nucleated cell counts relied on the amplification of reference gene primers. TCRdb's table, derived via immunoSEQ multiplex PCR, lists solely in-frame clones and lacks some. D and trimming were read from the DNA, whereas the V and J calls and clone size are those reported in that table. The table has tens of thousands of clones, around 87% seen once. Germline V CDR1 and CDR2: MNHEY, SMNVEV (reference sequence). CDR3 size: 15 residues. Trimming took off 3 bases at V and 8 bases at J, with 16 bases between the two ends. This sequence joins TRBV27 and TRBJ2-2, with D possibly matching TRBD2 (6 bases). This TCR was recovered from a woman in her 50s with active or convalescent COVID-19. Sample: peripheral blood. The chain's CDR3 is CASSFQGTGTGELFF. In DNA, the CDR3 is TGTGCCAGCAGTTTCCAGGGAACGGGGACTGGGGAGCTGTTTTTT.